This T cell receptor beta chain was captured in a study of technical replicates of blood from a few donors. The data were produced by immunoSEQ multiplex PCR, yet TCRdb's version contains in-frame clones alone and is incomplete. The profile shows roughly 65,000 clones, roughly 86% of them singletons. This clone came up once. This CDR3 has 12 residues. V gave up 2 bases and J gave up 7 bases, with 11 bases separating them. From germline, CDR1 is GTSNPN and CDR2 SVGIG (reference sequence). Source material: PBMCs. This chain links TRBV30 with TRBJ1-2; a possible D gene is TRBD1 (5 bases). This TCR came from a human donor in good health. Some clones in this sample may be carry-over from other donors' samples. CDR3 loop: CAWSRRGPGYTF. CDR3 sequence (DNA): TGTGCCTGGAGTAGGAGGGGTCCTGGCTACACCTTC.